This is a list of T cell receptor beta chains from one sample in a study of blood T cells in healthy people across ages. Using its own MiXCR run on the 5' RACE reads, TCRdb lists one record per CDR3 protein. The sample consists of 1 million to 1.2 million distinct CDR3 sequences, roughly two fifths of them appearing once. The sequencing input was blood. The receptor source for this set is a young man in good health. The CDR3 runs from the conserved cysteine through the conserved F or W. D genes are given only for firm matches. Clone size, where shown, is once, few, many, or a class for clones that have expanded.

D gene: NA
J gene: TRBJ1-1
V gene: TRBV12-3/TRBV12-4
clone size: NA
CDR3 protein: CASSFADKNTEAFF
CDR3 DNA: TGTGCCAGCAGTTTTGCCGACAAGAACACTGAAGCTTTCTTT

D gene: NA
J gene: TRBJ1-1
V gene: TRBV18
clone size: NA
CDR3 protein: CARSLNRETEAFF
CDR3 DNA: TGTGCCCGCTCCTTAAACAGAGAGACTGAAGCTTTCTTT

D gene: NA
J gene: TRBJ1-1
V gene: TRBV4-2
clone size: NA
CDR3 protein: CASSQLGAAGLAEAFF
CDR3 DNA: TGTGCCAGCAGCCAATTGGGTGCGGCGGGGTTGGCTGAAGCTTTCTTT

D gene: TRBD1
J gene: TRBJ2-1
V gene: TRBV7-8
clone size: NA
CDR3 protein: CASSLAGQVSYNEQFF
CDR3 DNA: TGTGCCAGCAGCTTAGCAGGACAGGTATCCTACAATGAGCAGTTCTTC

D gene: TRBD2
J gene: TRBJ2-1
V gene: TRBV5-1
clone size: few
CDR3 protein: CASSSGGRTYNEQFF
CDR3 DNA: TGCGCCAGCAGTAGCGGGGGGAGGACCTACAATGAGCAGTTCTTC

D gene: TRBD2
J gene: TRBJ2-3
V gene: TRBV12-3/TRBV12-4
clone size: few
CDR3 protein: CASSPPGRVAGDTQYF
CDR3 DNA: TGTGCCAGCAGTCCCCCAGGGAGGGTAGCAGGAGATACGCAGTATTTT

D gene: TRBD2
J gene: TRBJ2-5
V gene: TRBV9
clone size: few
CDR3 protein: CASSGSGGEYETQYF
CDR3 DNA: TGTGCCAGCAGCGGTAGCGGGGGGGAATATGAGACCCAGTACTTC

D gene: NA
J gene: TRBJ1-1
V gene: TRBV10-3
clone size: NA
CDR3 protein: CAISDRAMNTEAFF
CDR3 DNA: TGTGCCATCAGTGACAGAGCCATGAACACTGAAGCTTTCTTT

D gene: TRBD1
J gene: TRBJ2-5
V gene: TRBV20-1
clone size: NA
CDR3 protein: CSANPGTGGKEQYF
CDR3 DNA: TGCAGTGCCAATCCCGGGACAGGGGGCAAGGAGCAGTACTTC

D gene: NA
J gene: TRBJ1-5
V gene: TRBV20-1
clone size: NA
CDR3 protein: CSATPHGTSSQPQHF
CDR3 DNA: TGCAGTGCTACACCTCATGGGACCTCTAGTCAGCCCCAGCATTTT

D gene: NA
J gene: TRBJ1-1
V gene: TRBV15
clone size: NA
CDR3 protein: CATSRDGAWTAFF
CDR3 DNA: TGTGCCACCAGCAGAGATGGGGCCTGGACGGCTTTCTTT

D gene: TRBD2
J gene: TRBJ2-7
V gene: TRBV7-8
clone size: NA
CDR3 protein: CASMHYFGTSGGPISYEQYF
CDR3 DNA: TGTGCCAGCATGCACTATTTCGGGACTAGCGGGGGGCCGATTTCCTACGAGCAGTACTTC

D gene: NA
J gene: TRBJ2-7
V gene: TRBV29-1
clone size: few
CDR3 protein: CSVVEGTTYEQYF
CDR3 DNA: TGCAGCGTTGTCGAGGGGACGACCTACGAGCAGTACTTC

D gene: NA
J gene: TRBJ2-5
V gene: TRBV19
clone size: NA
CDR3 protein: CASRPGHLVATQYF
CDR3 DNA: TGTGCCAGTAGACCGGGACACCTCGTCGCGACCCAGTACTTC

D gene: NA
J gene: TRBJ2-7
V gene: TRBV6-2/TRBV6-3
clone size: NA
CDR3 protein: CTSKGPTYEQYF
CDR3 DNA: TGTACCAGCAAGGGGCCGACCTACGAGCAGTACTTC

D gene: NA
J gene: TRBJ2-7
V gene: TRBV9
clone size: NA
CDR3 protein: CASSVASNPLSHEQYF
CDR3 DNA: TGTGCCAGCAGCGTAGCTAGCAACCCCCTAAGCCATGAGCAGTACTTC

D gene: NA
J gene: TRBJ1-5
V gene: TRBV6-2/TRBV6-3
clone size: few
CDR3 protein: CASSLGTSSNQPQHF
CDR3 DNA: TGTGCCAGCAGCTTAGGGACGTCTAGCAATCAGCCCCAGCATTTT

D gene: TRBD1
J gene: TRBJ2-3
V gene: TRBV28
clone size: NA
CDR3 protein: CASSPTKGQTYTDTQYF
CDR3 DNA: TGTGCCAGCAGTCCTACTAAGGGACAGACCTACACAGATACGCAGTATTTT

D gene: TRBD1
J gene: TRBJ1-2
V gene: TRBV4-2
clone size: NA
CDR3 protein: CASAINPGQWTYGYTF
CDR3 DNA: TGTGCCAGCGCGATCAATCCGGGACAGTGGACCTATGGCTACACCTTC

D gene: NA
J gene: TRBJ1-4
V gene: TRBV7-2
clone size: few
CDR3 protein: CASSFRGGYNEKLFF
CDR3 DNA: TGTGCCAGCAGCTTTAGGGGGGGATATAATGAAAAACTGTTTTTT

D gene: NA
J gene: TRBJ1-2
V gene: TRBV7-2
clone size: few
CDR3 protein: CASSLDRMVVYGYTF
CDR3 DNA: TGTGCCAGCAGCTTAGACCGGATGGTCGTCTATGGCTACACCTTC

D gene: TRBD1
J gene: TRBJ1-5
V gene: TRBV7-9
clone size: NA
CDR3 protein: CASSPDREAQPQHF
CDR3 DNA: TGTGCCAGCAGCCCCGACAGGGAAGCTCAGCCCCAGCATTTT

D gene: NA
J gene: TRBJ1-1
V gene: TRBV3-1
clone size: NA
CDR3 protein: CASSPARGEGGTEAFF
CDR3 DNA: TGTGCCAGCAGCCCCGCAAGGGGGGAGGGGGGAACTGAAGCTTTCTTT

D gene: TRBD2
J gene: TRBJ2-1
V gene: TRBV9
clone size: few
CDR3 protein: CASGLGGKNEQFF
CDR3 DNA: TGTGCCAGCGGCCTCGGGGGGAAAAATGAGCAGTTCTTC

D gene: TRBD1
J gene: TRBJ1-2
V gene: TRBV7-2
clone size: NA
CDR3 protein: CASSLSFPGQGAYGYTF
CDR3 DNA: TGTGCCAGCAGCTTATCGTTTCCGGGACAGGGGGCCTATGGCTACACCTTC

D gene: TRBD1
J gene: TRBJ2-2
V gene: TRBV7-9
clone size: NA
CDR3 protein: CASSYWDSSNPGELFF
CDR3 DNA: TGTGCCAGCAGCTACTGGGACAGTAGTAATCCCGGGGAGCTGTTTTTT

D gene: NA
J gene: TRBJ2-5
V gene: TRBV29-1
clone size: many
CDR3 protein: CSVEAGGDQETQYF
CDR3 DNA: TGCAGCGTTGAAGCAGGGGGGGACCAAGAGACCCAGTACTTC

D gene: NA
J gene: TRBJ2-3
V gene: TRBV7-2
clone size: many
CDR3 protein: CASSRGDFFTDTQYF
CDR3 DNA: TGTGCCAGCAGCCGCGGGGACTTTTTCACAGATACGCAGTATTTT

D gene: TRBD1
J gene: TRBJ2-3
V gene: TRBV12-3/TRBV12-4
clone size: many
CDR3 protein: CASSLSGQGYTDTQYF
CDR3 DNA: TGTGCCAGCAGTTTAAGTGGACAGGGGTATACAGATACGCAGTATTTT

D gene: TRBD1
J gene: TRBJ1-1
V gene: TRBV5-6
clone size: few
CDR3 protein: CASSWGQGQSEAFF
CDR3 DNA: TGTGCCAGCAGCTGGGGACAGGGGCAAAGTGAAGCTTTCTTT

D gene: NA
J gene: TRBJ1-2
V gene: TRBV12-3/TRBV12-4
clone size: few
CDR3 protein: CASSLRDPPNYGYTF
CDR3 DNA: TGTGCCAGCAGTTTACGTGATCCCCCTAACTATGGCTACACCTTC

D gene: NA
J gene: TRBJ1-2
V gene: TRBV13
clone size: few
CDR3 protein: CASSLSPGHASNGYTF
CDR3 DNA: TGTGCCAGCAGCTTGTCCCCGGGACATGCCTCGAATGGCTACACCTTC

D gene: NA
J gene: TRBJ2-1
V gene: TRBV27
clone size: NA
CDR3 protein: CASWTPTYNEQFF
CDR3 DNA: TGTGCCAGTTGGACACCCACCTACAATGAGCAGTTCTTC

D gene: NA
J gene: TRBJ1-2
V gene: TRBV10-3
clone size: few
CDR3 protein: CAIRGGPGGYTF
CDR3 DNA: TGTGCCATCAGGGGAGGGCCGGGTGGCTACACCTTC

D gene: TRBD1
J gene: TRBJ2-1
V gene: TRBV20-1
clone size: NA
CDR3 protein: CSAADRVKGTYNEQFF
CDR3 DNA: TGCAGTGCCGCGGACAGGGTTAAGGGAACCTACAATGAGCAGTTCTTC

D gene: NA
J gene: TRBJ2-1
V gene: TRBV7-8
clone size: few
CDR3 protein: CASSRAGTGAHNEQFF
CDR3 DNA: TGTGCCAGCAGCCGCGCCGGGACGGGAGCACACAATGAGCAGTTCTTC

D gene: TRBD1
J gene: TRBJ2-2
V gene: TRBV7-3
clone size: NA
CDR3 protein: CASSPGQGARELFF
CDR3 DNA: TGTGCCAGCAGCCCTGGACAGGGGGCTCGGGAGCTGTTTTTT

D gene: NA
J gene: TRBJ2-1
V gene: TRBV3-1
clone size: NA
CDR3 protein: CASRKGGGGNNEQFF
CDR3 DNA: TGTGCCAGCAGAAAAGGAGGGGGGGGAAACAATGAGCAGTTCTTC

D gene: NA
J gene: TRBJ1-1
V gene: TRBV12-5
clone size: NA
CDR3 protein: CASGPDGLPGLIEAFF
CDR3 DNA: TGTGCTAGTGGCCCCGACGGTCTTCCAGGGTTAATTGAAGCTTTCTTT

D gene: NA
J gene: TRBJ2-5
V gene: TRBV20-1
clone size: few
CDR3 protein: CSALKYQETQYF
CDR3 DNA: TGCAGTGCCCTCAAGTACCAAGAGACCCAGTACTTC

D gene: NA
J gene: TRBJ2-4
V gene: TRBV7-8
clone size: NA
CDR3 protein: CASSLAGRGVGNIQYF
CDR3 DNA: TGTGCCAGCAGCTTAGCGGGCAGGGGCGTCGGAAACATTCAGTACTTC